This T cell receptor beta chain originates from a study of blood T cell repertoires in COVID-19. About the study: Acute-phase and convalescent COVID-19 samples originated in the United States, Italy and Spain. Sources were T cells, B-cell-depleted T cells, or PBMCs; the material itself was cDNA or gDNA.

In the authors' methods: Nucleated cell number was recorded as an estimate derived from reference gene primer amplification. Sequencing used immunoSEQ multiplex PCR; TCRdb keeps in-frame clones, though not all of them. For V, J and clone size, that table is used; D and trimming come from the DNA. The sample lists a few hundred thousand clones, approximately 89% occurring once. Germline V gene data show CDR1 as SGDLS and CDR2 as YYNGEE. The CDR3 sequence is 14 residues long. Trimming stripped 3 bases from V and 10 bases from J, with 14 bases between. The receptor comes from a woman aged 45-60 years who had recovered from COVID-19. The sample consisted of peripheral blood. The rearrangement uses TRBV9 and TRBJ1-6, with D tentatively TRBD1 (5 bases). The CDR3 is CASSEERGYSPLHF. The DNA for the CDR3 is TGTGCCAGCAGCGAGGAAAGGGGATACTCACCCCTCCACTTT.